The rows below give T cell receptor beta chains drawn from one sample of a study of T cell responses to AZD1222 COVID-19 vaccine. Profiling relied on immunoSEQ multiplex PCR, and the TCRdb table lists in-frame clones only, not all of them. The table lists roughly 120,000 clones, nearly 90% of them singletons. Specimen: peripheral blood, collected on day 0 of AZD1222 vaccination. The receptors stem from an adult in good health. CDR3s include the opening cysteine and the closing phenylalanine or tryptophan.

CDR3 length: 16; V gene: TRBV7-6; CDR3 protein: CASSPDRIYSNQPQHF
CDR3 length: 16; V gene: TRBV24-1; CDR3 protein: CATGSLMASGANVLTF
CDR3 length: 15; V gene: TRBV15; CDR3 protein: CATSRDNGVHRELFF
CDR3 length: 15; V gene: TRBV4-1; CDR3 protein: CASSQEKGANEKLFF
CDR3 length: 15; V gene: TRBV6-5; CDR3 protein: CASAKGGGGNQPQHF
CDR3 length: 15; V gene: TRBV6-6; CDR3 protein: CASSLDIYSNQPQHF
CDR3 length: 13; V gene: TRBV25-1; CDR3 protein: CASSQTDRPEAFF
CDR3 length: 15; V gene: TRBV15; CDR3 protein: CATSRDQGQAYEQYF
CDR3 length: 14; V gene: TRBV7-2; CDR3 protein: CASSFDRRLYEQYF
CDR3 length: 15; V gene: TRBV19; CDR3 protein: CASSVHKGGGTEAFF
CDR3 length: 14; V gene: TRBV28; CDR3 protein: CASIRGITNEKLFF
CDR3 length: 17; V gene: TRBV29-1; CDR3 protein: CSVESGLAGNILNEQYF
CDR3 length: 15; V gene: TRBV4-2; CDR3 protein: CASSQAGGQDQPQHF
CDR3 length: 15; V gene: TRBV28; CDR3 protein: CASRTAGTGAYEQYF